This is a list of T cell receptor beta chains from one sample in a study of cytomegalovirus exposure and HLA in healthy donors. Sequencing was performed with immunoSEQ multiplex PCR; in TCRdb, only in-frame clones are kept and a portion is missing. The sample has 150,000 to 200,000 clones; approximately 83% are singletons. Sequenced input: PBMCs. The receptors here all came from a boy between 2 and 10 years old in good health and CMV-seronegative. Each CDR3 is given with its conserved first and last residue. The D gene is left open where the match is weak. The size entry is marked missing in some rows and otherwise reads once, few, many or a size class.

TGTGCCAGCACCGGCCCGGGGTCTGAAGCTTTCTTT	CASTGPGSEAFF	12	TRBV7-2	TRBJ1-1	-	-
TGTGCCAGTGAGACAGGAAACACCATATATTTT	CASETGNTIYF	11	TRBV7-9	TRBJ1-3	-	-
TGTGCCAGCAGTGGGACAGCCCAAGAGACCCAGTACTTC	CASSGTAQETQYF	13	TRBV2	TRBJ2-5	-	-
TGTGCCAGCAGCTTAGCCACTAGCACTGCGGCGGGCTACACCTTC	CASSLATSTAAGYTF	15	TRBV7-9	TRBJ1-2	-	few
TGTGCCAGCAGCTTGTGGCAGTCTAATGAAAAACTGTTTTTT	CASSLWQSNEKLFF	14	TRBV5-4	TRBJ1-4	-	-
TGTGCCAGCATCGGACTCAGGACCGCGACAGATACGCAGTATTTT	CASIGLRTATDTQYF	15	TRBV7-4	TRBJ2-3	-	few
TGTGCCAGCAGCTTAGAGACCGGGGACTTTTTTTCCACCTACGAGCAGTACTTC	CASSLETGDFFSTYEQYF	18	TRBV11-2	TRBJ2-7	-	-
TGCGCCAGCAGCCTGACGGGGGGCGCCGGCTATGGCTACACCTTC	CASSLTGGAGYGYTF	15	TRBV5-1	TRBJ1-2	-	few
TGCGCCAGCAGCTTGGAGGGCAGGGGGACAACTGAAGCTTTCTTT	CASSLEGRGTTEAFF	15	TRBV5-1	TRBJ1-1	TRBD1	-
TGCGCCAGCAGTCCGCGGACAGGGGGTGAGTCTGGCTCCTACGAGCAGTACTTC	CASSPRTGGESGSYEQYF	18	TRBV23-1	TRBJ2-7	TRBD1	few
TGTGCCAGCCAGGAGGGGAACCAGCCCCAGCATTTT	CASQEGNQPQHF	12	TRBV5-5	TRBJ1-5	-	-
TGTGCCAGCAGCTTGTACAGGGGCTCTAACTATGGCTACACCTTC	CASSLYRGSNYGYTF	15	TRBV11-1	TRBJ1-2	TRBD1	-
TGTGCCAGCAGCCGCGGACTAGCGGGACCCTTCACAGATACGCAGTATTTT	CASSRGLAGPFTDTQYF	17	TRBV7-9	TRBJ2-3	TRBD2	-
TGTGCCAGCAGCCCCAGAAACTCTCTCAGGGGCACTGAAGCTTTCTTT	CASSPRNSLRGTEAFF	16	TRBV11-2	TRBJ1-1	-	-
TGTGCCAGCAGCCAGGGGGGTTCTGAAGCTTTCTTT	CASSQGGSEAFF	12	TRBV7-9	TRBJ1-1	TRBD1	-
TGTGCCAGCAGCTTAGGTGCGTCGGGCTCTGGAAACACCATATATTTT	CASSLGASGSGNTIYF	16	TRBV11-2	TRBJ1-3	-	-
TGTGCCAGCAGCCAAGATAATTCGGGAACCGCCTCTAATCAGCCCCAGCATTTT	CASSQDNSGTASNQPQHF	18	TRBV4-2	TRBJ1-5	-	-
TGTGCCATAAGGGGCGATAGCAATCAGCCCCAGCATTTT	CAIRGDSNQPQHF	13	TRBV10-3	TRBJ1-5	-	-
TGTGCCAGCTCACGTACCCGGGCCCTAAATCGGGGCGGGGAGCTGTTTTTT	CASSRTRALNRGGELFF	17	TRBV18	TRBJ2-2	-	-
TGTGCTAGTGGTTTCGCAGGGGCCTACGAGCAGTACTTC	CASGFAGAYEQYF	13	TRBV12-5	TRBJ2-7	-	-
TGTGCCAGCAGTGACCTAGGTAGGGGAGGTTTTCTTTCGGGCACAGATACGCAGTATTTT	CASSDLGRGGFLSGTDTQYF	20	TRBV2	TRBJ2-3	-	-
TGTGCCATCAGTGAGCCGAGTAGCTCCAGCTCCTACAATGAGCAGTTCTTC	CAISEPSSSSSYNEQFF	17	TRBV10-3	TRBJ2-1	-	-
TGTGCCAGCAGCTCCGGGACAGGAAGCACCAGAAATGAAAAACTGTTTTTT	CASSSGTGSTRNEKLFF	17	TRBV27	TRBJ1-4	TRBD1	-
TGTGCCAGCAGCTTAGATGAGGCAGGGTATAACTATGGCTACACCTTC	CASSLDEAGYNYGYTF	16	TRBV11-2	TRBJ1-2	-	-
TGTGCCAGCACGAACTCAAAAGAGGGAGGTACTGAAGCTTTCTTT	CASTNSKEGGTEAFF	15	TRBV25-1	TRBJ1-1	-	few
TGCGCCAGCAGCCCCGGGATGGGGTTCGCCTACGAGCAGTACTTC	CASSPGMGFAYEQYF	15	TRBV5-1	TRBJ2-7	-	-
TGTGCCAGCAGTCCTCGCCGGGACTCCCAAGGAGATACGCAGTATTTT	CASSPRRDSQGDTQYF	16	TRBV7-6	TRBJ2-3	-	-
TGTGCCAGCAGCCAAGGGACTAGTTCCCGACCTCGTGAGCAGTTCTTC	CASSQGTSSRPREQFF	16	TRBV4-2	TRBJ2-1	TRBD2	-
TGTTCCAGCAGCCGCTCCGGGGGGCTTAATTCACCCCTCCACTTT	CSSSRSGGLNSPLHF	15	TRBV7-9	TRBJ1-6	-	-
TGTGCCAGCAGCGCCAGCTGGACAGGGGGAGAAAAACTGTTTTTT	CASSASWTGGEKLFF	15	TRBV21-1	TRBJ1-4	-	-
TGTGCCAGCAGCTCCGTGGGGACAGCTTTCTACGAGCAGTACTTC	CASSSVGTAFYEQYF	15	TRBV11-1	TRBJ2-7	TRBD1	-
TGTGCCAGCAGGTTGGTCGGGGGGGATCATGATGAGCAGTTCTTC	CASRLVGGDHDEQFF	15	TRBV5-5	TRBJ2-1	TRBD2	-
TGTGCCAGTAGTATAGCTTACAGGGGGGAGCTGTTTTTT	CASSIAYRGELFF	13	TRBV19	TRBJ2-2	-	-
TGTGCCAGCAGCTTAGGTAGTACCCTATACGAGCAGTACTTC	CASSLGSTLYEQYF	14	TRBV7-2	TRBJ2-7	-	-
TGCAGTGCTCCAGGGGATTATGGCTACACCTTC	CSAPGDYGYTF	11	TRBV20-1	TRBJ1-2	-	-
TGTGCCAGTAGTATAGTAGGAGGGCAGGACGGTGAAAAACTGTTTTTT	CASSIVGGQDGEKLFF	16	TRBV19	TRBJ1-4	-	-
TGTGCCAGCAGCTTAGTCGAGGGGACAAGCCCACGGCGGTTGTACTTC	CASSLVEGTSPRRLYF	16	TRBV7-2	TRBJ2-7	-	-
TGTGCCAGCAGTTACTGGGGGGAGGGTGAAAAACTGTTTTTT	CASSYWGEGEKLFF	14	TRBV6-6	TRBJ1-4	-	-
TGCGCCAGCAGCTTGGCCGGTTGGGAGCAGTACTTC	CASSLAGWEQYF	12	TRBV5-1	TRBJ2-7	-	-
TGTGCCAGCAAGGAGGAGACGGCTGTTTCTGGGGCCAACGTCCTGACTTTC	CASKEETAVSGANVLTF	17	TRBV7-9	TRBJ2-6	-	-
TGTGCCAGCAGCTTAGTTTGGCAGATCACCGGGGAGCTGTTTTTT	CASSLVWQITGELFF	15	TRBV11-3	TRBJ2-2	-	-
TGTGCCAGCAGCTTCGGGGCTAATGAAAAACTGTTTTTT	CASSFGANEKLFF	13	TRBV5-4	TRBJ1-4	-	few
TGTGCCAGTAGGCGTGAGATTAGCTCCTATAATTCACCCCTCCACTTT	CASRREISSYNSPLHF	16	TRBV19	TRBJ1-6	-	few